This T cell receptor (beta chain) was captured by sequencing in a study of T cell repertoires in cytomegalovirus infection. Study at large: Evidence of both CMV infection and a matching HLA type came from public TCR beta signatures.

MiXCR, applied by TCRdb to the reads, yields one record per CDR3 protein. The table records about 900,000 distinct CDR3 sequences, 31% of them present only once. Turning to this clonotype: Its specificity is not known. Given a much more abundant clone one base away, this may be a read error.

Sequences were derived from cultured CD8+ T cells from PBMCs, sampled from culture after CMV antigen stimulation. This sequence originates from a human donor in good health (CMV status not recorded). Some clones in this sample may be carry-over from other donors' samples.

Here the CDR3 DNA reads TGTGTCAGCAGCTTACGGGACCCTGGGGCCAACGTCCTGACTTTC. Amino acid sequence: CVSSLRDPGANVLTF. V usage is TRBV7-4 and J usage is TRBJ2-6; D could derive from TRBD1 or TRBD2 (5 bases each). Germline lookup yields CDR1 SGHVT and CDR2 SQSDAQ. The CDR3 covers 15 residues.